Below, 14 T cell receptor beta chains from the same sample are listed, as sequenced in a study of cytomegalovirus exposure and HLA in healthy donors (dated by TCRdb to the late 2010s). Library construction relied on the immunoSEQ multiplex PCR assay. The multiplex PCR relied on a mix of 60 forward primers for TCR Vbeta segments and 13 reverse primers for TCR Jbeta segments. This immuneACCESS table, as held by TCRdb, lists in-frame sequences with V and J called but not all clones. Of the missing ones, under half trace to an unresolved V gene in checked studies; the others have no known cause. This sample is represented by 74,000 or so clones; around four fifths of them were singletons. The ten largest clones take up roughly 3% of the sample. The sequencing input was PBMCs. Receptors originate from a man aged 45 to 65 in good health and CMV-seropositive.

V usage is TRBV4-1 and J usage is TRBJ2-6; a possible D gene is TRBD1 (5 bases). This CDR3 contains 16 residues. Germline V lookup: CDR1 MGHRA, CDR2 YSYEKL. Trimming stripped 0 bases from V and 2 bases from J, with 8 bases between. This chain's CDR3 is CASSQDKGAGANVLTF. CDR3 sequence (DNA): TGCGCCAGCAGCCAAGATAAAGGGGCTGGGGCCAACGTCCTGACTTTC.

J is TRBJ2-7 and V is TRBV19; 12 nucleotides align to TRBD1. J was trimmed by 0 bases and V by 1 base; bases with no gene match: 4. Germline V gene data show CDR1 as LNHDA and CDR2 as SQIVND (reference sequence). The CDR3 has 17 amino acids. CDR3 in amino acids: CASSIGGTGGSSYEQYF. The CDR3 region has the DNA TGTGCCAGTAGTATAGGGGGGACAGGGGGCAGCTCCTACGAGCAGTACTTC. The full variable domain, its missing parts supplied by reference TRBV19 and TRBJ2-7, is DGGITQSPKYLFRKEGQNVTLSCEQNLNHDAMYWYRQDPGQGLRLIYYSQIVNDFQKGDIAEGYSVSREKKESFPLTVTSAQKNPTAFYLCASSIGGTGGSSYEQYFGPGTRLTVT.

The chain has TRBV4-1 and TRBJ2-7, with 10 positions matching TRBD1. CDR1 is MGHRA and CDR2 is YSYEKL in the germline V gene. The CDR3 has 13 amino acids. Trimming removed 5 bases from V and 4 bases from J; junction bases left unmatched: 2. The CDR3 is CASSEDRGYEQYF. DNA for the CDR3: TGCGCCAGCAGCGAGGACAGGGGGTACGAGCAGTACTTC.

The chain combines TRBV2 with TRBJ1-1; D ambiguous. The CDR3 has 13 amino acids. From germline, CDR1 is SNHLY and CDR2 FYNNEI. The V gene lost 7 bases and the J gene lost 4 bases, with 13 bases spanning the gap. The CDR3 DNA follows: TGTGCCAGCACGCGGGAAGAAAGCACTGAAGCTTTCTTT. As protein: CASTREESTEAFF.

The chain joins TRBV19 to TRBJ2-3; the D gene is possibly TRBD1 (6 bases). This CDR3 has 16 residues. Trimming shortened V by 6 bases and J by 4 bases, and 20 bases separated the two germline ends. CDR1 and CDR2 (germline): LNHDA, SQIVND (reference sequence). The chain's CDR3 is CASSTRQAKTPDTQYF. DNA of the CDR3: TGTGCCAGTAGCACTAGACAGGCCAAAACCCCAGATACGCAGTATTTT. Supplemented by reference TRBV19 and TRBJ2-3, the full variable domain reads DGGITQSPKYLFRKEGQNVTLSCEQNLNHDAMYWYRQDPGQGLRLIYYSQIVNDFQKGDIAEGYSVSREKKESFPLTVTSAQKNPTAFYLCASSTRQAKTPDTQYFGPGTRLTVL.

This clone turned up a few times. At one boundary the junction diverges from the germline segment, which might be a read error. The J gene is TRBJ2-6, the V gene TRBV5-1, with a possible D match to TRBD2 (6 bases). This CDR3 contains 18 residues. Germline V lookup: CDR1 SGHRS, CDR2 YFSETQ. The CDR3 bases are TGCGCCAGCAGCTTGGTCATAGCGGTAGTATCTGGGGCCAACGGCCTGACTTTC. Amino acid sequence: CASSLVIAVVSGANGLTF.

This clone was observed a few times. The V gene is TRBV27, the J gene TRBJ1-1; D is unclear. CDR1 MNHEY and CDR2 SMNVEV come from the germline V gene (reference sequence). There are 12 residues in the CDR3. V lost 7 bases and J 4 bases, leaving 10 bases between the germline ends. The CDR3 is CASTPEGTEAFF. CDR3 DNA: TGTGCCAGCACCCCGGAGGGCACTGAAGCTTTCTTT.

V is TRBV4-1 and J is TRBJ2-3, with D possibly being TRBD2 (6 bases). Germline lookup yields CDR1 MGHRA and CDR2 YSYEKL. The CDR3 runs to 17 residues. Between the trimmed V and J ends, which lost 3 bases and 2 bases, there was a span of 18 bases. CDR3 DNA sequence: TGCGCCAGCAGCCACAGACTAGTCCAATCCACCACAGATACGCAGTATTTT. Protein: CASSHRLVQSTTDTQYF.

The gene calls are TRBV18 and TRBJ2-3; TRBD2 aligns across 10 bases. CDR3 length: 15 amino acids. V lost 5 bases, J lost 5 bases, and 7 bases stayed unmatched. Germline V gene data show CDR1 as KGHSH and CDR2 as LQKENI. CDR3 DNA: TGTGCCAGCTCAACCAGACTAGCGGGCGAAGATACGCAGTATTTT. Translated, it gives CASSTRLAGEDTQYF.

The chain recombines TRBV7-2 with TRBJ2-1; 13 nucleotides match TRBD2. The germline V gene encodes CDR1 SGHTA and CDR2 FQGNSA. The CDR3 spans 18 residues. V lost 0 bases and J lost 8; bases outside the gene matches: 10. The CDR3 spells CASSLAAPGLAGIDEQFF. CDR3 in DNA: TGTGCCAGCAGCTTAGCGGCGCCGGGACTAGCGGGAATCGATGAGCAGTTCTTC.

The genes are TRBV7-9 and TRBJ2-5, with D perhaps matching TRBD2 (6 bases). The CDR3 contains 13 residues. From germline, CDR1 is SEHNR and CDR2 FQNEAQ (reference sequence). Trimming pared 5 bases from V and 4 bases from J, leaving 11 bases between. The CDR3 protein is CASSRGTGETQYF. The CDR3 DNA reads TGTGCCAGCAGCAGAGGGACTGGAGAGACCCAGTACTTC.

The chain carries TRBV29-1 and TRBJ2-5, with D possibly matching TRBD1 (7 bases). Germline CDR1 is SQVTM and CDR2 is ANQGSEA. This CDR3 is 19 amino acids long. V shed 8 bases and J shed 1 base, with 32 bases lying between them. The CDR3 bases are TGCAGCCCTGAGCACTACAAATTCAGGGGGGCACCCGGCCAAGAGACCCAGTACTTC. Translated, it gives CSPEHYKFRGAPGQETQYF.

This clone was seen a single time. The chain has TRBV7-2 and TRBJ2-7, with 8 bases that match TRBD1. CDR1 is SGHTA and CDR2 is FQGNSA in the germline V gene. The trim removed 6 bases at V and 3 bases at J, leaving 7 bases unmatched. This CDR3 comprises 14 residues. The CDR3 DNA reads as TGTGCCAGCAGACAAACAGGGGGTGGCTACGAGCAGTACTTC. Its protein is CASRQTGGGYEQYF. The full variable domain, in which reference TRBV7-2 and TRBJ2-7 provide the parts outside the CDR3, is GAGVSQSPSNKVTEKGKDVELRCDPISGHTALYWYRQSLGQGLEFLIYFQGNSAPDKSGLPSDRFSAERTGGSVSTLTIQRTQQEDSAVYLCASRQTGGGYEQYFGPGTRLTVT.

V and J are TRBV10-3 and TRBJ2-7, with TRBD2 matching 13 bases. Germline assignment: CDR1 ENHRY and CDR2 SYGVKD. There are 20 residues in the CDR3. V shed 0 bases and J 4 bases; nucleotides not matched to a gene: 15. The CDR3 bases are TGTGCCATCAGTGAGTCACGGGACAGGCTTGGACTAGCGGGAGTTTACGAGCAGTACTTC. Its protein product is CAISESRDRLGLAGVYEQYF.